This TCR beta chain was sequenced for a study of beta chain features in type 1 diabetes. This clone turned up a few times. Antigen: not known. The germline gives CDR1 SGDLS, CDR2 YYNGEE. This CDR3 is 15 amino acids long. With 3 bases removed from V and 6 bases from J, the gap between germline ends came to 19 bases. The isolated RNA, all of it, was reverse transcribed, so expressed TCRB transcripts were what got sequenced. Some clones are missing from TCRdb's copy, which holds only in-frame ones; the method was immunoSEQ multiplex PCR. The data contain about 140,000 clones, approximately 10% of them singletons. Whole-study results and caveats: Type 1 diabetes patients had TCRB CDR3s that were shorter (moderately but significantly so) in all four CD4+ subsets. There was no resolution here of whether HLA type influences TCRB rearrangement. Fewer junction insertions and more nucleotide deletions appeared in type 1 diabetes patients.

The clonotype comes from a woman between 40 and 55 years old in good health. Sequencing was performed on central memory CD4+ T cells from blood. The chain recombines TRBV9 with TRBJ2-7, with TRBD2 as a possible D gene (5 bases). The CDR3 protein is CASSAGGLEESEQYF. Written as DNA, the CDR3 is TGTGCCAGCAGCGCCGGCGGACTTGAAGAAAGCGAGCAGTACTTC.